The 12 T cell receptor beta chains given below trace back to one sample, sequenced in a study of T-cell memory formation after mild COVID-19. TCRdb used MiXCR to reprocess the 5' RACE reads, holding one entry per CDR3 protein. The table lists over 500,000 distinct CDR3 sequences, roughly 17% of them singletons, with about 8.6% in the top ten. Sequenced: PBMCs or a T cell subset sorted from them (not recorded which). The receptors here all came from an adult woman who had mild COVID-19 (a few samples of this study predate the infection). Cell type and time point are not known.

The gene calls are TRBV4-1 and TRBJ1-2; 9 bases agree with TRBD1. This CDR3 region has 16 residues. Germline V CDR1 and CDR2: MGHRA, YSYEKL. With 4 bases clipped from V and 4 bases from J, the junction kept 10 bases outside the gene matches. CDR3 in amino acids: CASSRPTGQGPYGYTF. The CDR3 DNA reads as TGCGCCAGCAGCCGTCCTACGGGACAGGGCCCCTATGGCTACACCTTC.

The V call is TRBV29-1, the J call TRBJ2-4; D is tentatively TRBD1 or TRBD2 (5 bases each). The V and J ends lost 4 bases and 8 bases respectively, with 15 bases between them. Looked up from germline, CDR1 is SQVTM and CDR2 is ANQGSEA. The CDR3 contains 13 residues. The CDR3 DNA follows: TGCAGCGTTGCTAGAAGGCTGGGGGACATTCAGTACTTC. This sequence encodes CSVARRLGDIQYF.

The V call is TRBV12-3 or TRBV12-4, the J call TRBJ2-7; D tentatively fits TRBD1 or TRBD2 (5 bases each). The CDR3 length is 16 residues. Trimming stripped 5 bases from V and 6 bases from J, with 23 bases between. CDR3 DNA sequence: TGTGCCAGCAGTACGCGACGTCAGTCCCCGGGGCCCGAGCAGTACTTC. It specifies CASSTRRQSPGPEQYF.

This clonotype was detected only a few times. The chain joins TRBV7-9 to TRBJ2-7; the match to TRBD2 covers 8 bases. The CDR3 runs 14 residues. Unmatched junction bases numbered 10, after V lost 5 bases and J lost 7 bases. The germline CDR1 and CDR2 sequences are SEHNR and FQNEAQ (reference sequence). CDR3 nucleotides: TGTGCCAGCAGCCGCCCGGGAGGGTTCGAGGAGCAGTACTTC. The encoded protein is CASSRPGGFEEQYF.

This chain uses TRBV29-1 with TRBJ1-2; D is undetermined. Trimming stripped 2 bases from V and 4 bases from J, with 14 bases between. Germline lookup yields CDR1 SQVTM and CDR2 ANQGSEA. CDR3 size: 14 residues. The CDR3 region has the DNA TGCAGCGTTGAACCAGGCAGCAAATCCTATGGCTACACCTTC. This sequence encodes CSVEPGSKSYGYTF.

This chain joins TRBV5-6 and TRBJ1-2; 8 positions match TRBD1. The CDR3 loop spans 15 amino acids. Trimming at V came to 3 bases and at J to 4 bases, leaving 8 bases not matched to a gene. Germline V gene sequence: CDR1 SGHDT, CDR2 YYEEEE. The CDR3 nucleotides read TGTGCCAGCAGCTCCGTACCCGGGACAGGCTATGGCTACACCTTC. Translating gives CASSSVPGTGYGYTF.

V usage is TRBV11-2 and J usage is TRBJ2-5; D perhaps matches TRBD2 (5 bases). In germline, CDR1 is SGHAT, CDR2 FQNNGV. This CDR3 spans 14 amino acids. V was clipped by 6 bases and J by 1 base, with 12 bases between them. CDR3 sequence: CASRPLGSQETQYF. CDR3 DNA sequence: TGTGCCAGCAGACCTCTTGGGAGCCAAGAGACCCAGTACTTC. The full variable domain, with the rest looked up from reference TRBV11-2 and TRBJ2-5, is EAGVAQSPRYKIIEKRQSVAFWCNPISGHATLYWYQQILGQGPKLLIQFQNNGVVDDSQLPKDRFSAERLKGVDSTLKIQPAKLEDSAVYLCASRPLGSQETQYFGPGTRLLVL.

As DNA, the CDR3 is TGCGCCAGCAGCCAGGCCGGGCCTGCAGGGCCCCATGGCTACACCTTC. Its protein is CASSQAGPAGPHGYTF. The V gene is TRBV4-3, the J gene TRBJ1-2; possible D gene TRBD1, 5 bases. V lost 3 bases to trimming and J lost 6 bases, with 20 bases between them. The CDR3 contains 16 residues. Germline assignment: CDR1 LGHNA and CDR2 YSLEER.

This clonotype was seen a single time. The chain combines TRBV6-6 with TRBJ2-2; possible D gene TRBD1, 5 bases. Trimming shortened V by 6 bases and J by 6 bases, and 14 bases separated the two germline ends. This CDR3 has 14 residues. Germline CDR1 reads MNHNY; CDR2 reads SVGAGI (reference sequence). This CDR3 is CASSHRNRSGELFF. CDR3 nucleotides: TGTGCCAGCAGCCACAGGAATCGTTCCGGGGAGCTGTTTTTT.

The chain employs TRBV18 and TRBJ1-5; unclear D gene. The CDR3 has 12 amino acids. Germline V gene lookup returns CDR1 KGHSH and CDR2 LQKENI. Trimming cost V 2 bases and J 5 bases, with 4 bases left between them. CDR3 sequence: CASSPSHQPQHF. For the CDR3, the DNA is TGTGCCAGCTCACCAAGTCATCAGCCCCAGCATTTT.

V and J are TRBV7-9 and TRBJ1-1; D uncertain. Germline V gene sequence: CDR1 SEHNR, CDR2 FQNEAQ (reference sequence). CDR3 length equals 13 residues. V was trimmed by 5 bases and J by 6 bases, leaving 13 bases between them. The CDR3: CASSLRRVSEAFF. CDR3 nucleotide sequence: TGTGCCAGCAGCCTCCGTCGGGTCTCTGAAGCTTTCTTT.

The chain has TRBV10-3 and TRBJ1-1, with a possible D match to TRBD1 (5 bases). Germline V gene lookup returns CDR1 ENHRY and CDR2 SYGVKD. The ends were cut back, 0 bases at V and 6 bases at J, with 11 bases in the middle. The CDR3 is made up of 14 amino acids. The CDR3, as DNA: TGTGCCATCAGTGAGTCCGGGGGAGGAGCTGAAGCTTTCTTT. Encoded protein: CAISESGGGAEAFF.